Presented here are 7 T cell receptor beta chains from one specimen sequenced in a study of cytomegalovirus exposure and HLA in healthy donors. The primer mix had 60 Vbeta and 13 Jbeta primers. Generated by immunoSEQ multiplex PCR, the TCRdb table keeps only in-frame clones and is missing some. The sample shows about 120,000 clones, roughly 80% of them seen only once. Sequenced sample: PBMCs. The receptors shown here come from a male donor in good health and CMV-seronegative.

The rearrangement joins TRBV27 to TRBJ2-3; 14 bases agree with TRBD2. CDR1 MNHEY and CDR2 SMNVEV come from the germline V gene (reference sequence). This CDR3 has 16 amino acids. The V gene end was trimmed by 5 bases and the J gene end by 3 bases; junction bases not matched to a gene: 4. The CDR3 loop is CASSSRTSGRTDTQYF. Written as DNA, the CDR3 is TGTGCCAGCAGTAGTCGGACTAGCGGGAGGACAGATACGCAGTATTTT.

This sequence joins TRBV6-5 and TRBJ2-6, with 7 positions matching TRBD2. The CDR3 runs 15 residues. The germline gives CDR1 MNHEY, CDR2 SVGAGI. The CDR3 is CATSPGGSGANVLTF. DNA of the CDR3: TGTGCTACCTCACCGGGGGGCTCTGGGGCCAACGTCCTGACTTTC.

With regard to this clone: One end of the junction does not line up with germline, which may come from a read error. In DNA form, the CDR3 reads TGTTCCAGCAGCGGGACAGGGTTGAATGAAAAACTGTTTTTT. Translating it yields CSSSGTGLNEKLFF. The V and J genes are TRBV7-9 and TRBJ1-4; the match to TRBD1 covers 9 bases. CDR1 and CDR2 from the germline V gene are SEHNR and FQNEAQ (reference sequence). There are 14 residues in the CDR3.

This chain's CDR3 is CASSYSEGPGNEQYF. Here the CDR3 DNA reads TGTGCCAGCAGTTACTCCGAAGGTCCAGGGAACGAGCAGTACTTC. The chain has TRBV6-6 and TRBJ2-7, with D perhaps matching TRBD1 (5 bases). Germline CDR1 MNHNY, CDR2 SVGAGI (reference sequence). The CDR3 totals 15 residues. The V end was cut by 0 bases, the J end by 5 bases, with 14 bases between.

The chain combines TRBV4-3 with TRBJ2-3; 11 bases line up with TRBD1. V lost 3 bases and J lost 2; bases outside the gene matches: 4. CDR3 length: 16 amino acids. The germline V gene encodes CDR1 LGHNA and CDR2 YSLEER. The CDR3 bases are TGCGCCAGCAGCCAGGGGGGACAGGGGGTCACAGATACGCAGTATTTT. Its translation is CASSQGGQGVTDTQYF.

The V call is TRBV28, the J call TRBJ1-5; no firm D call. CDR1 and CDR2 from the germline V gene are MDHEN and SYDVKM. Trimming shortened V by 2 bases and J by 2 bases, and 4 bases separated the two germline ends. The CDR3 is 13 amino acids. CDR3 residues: CASSLPGNQPQHF. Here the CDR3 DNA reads TGTGCCAGCAGTTTACCCGGCAATCAGCCCCAGCATTTT.

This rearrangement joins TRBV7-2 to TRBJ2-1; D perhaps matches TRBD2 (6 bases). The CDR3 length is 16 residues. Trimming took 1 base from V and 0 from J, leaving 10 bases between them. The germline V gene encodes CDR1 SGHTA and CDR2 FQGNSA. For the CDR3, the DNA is TGTGCCAGCAGCTTAGTAGCGGCCAGCTCCTACAATGAGCAGTTCTTC. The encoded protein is CASSLVAASSYNEQFF.